Shown below are 24 T cell receptor beta chains from a single sample sequenced in a study of control samples from healthy donors and cancer patients. Profiled with immunoSEQ multiplex PCR; TCRdb holds only in-frame clones, not every one. Of 100,000 to 150,000 clones in the sample, 75% to 95% were seen once. The sequenced material came from blood. Receptors were obtained from a man aged 18 to 29 in good health.

About this clone itself: Other nucleotide sequences from this sample produce the same CDR3. The chain joins TRBV27 to TRBJ2-1; the D call may be TRBD1 or TRBD2 (6 bases each). The CDR3 length is 13 residues. V shed 4 bases and J shed 7 bases, with 11 bases lying between them. CDR1 and CDR2 from the germline V gene are MNHEY and SMNVEV (reference sequence). The CDR3 here is CASSYGGGNEQFF. The CDR3 DNA follows: TGTGCCAGCAGTTACGGAGGGGGAAATGAGCAGTTCTTC.

V is TRBV5-1 and J is TRBJ1-1, with no clear D. The ends were cut back, 9 bases at V and 8 bases at J, with 20 bases in the middle. Germline V gene lookup returns CDR1 SGHRS and CDR2 YFSETQ. The CDR3 is made up of 13 amino acids. DNA of the CDR3: TGCGCCACCCAGGACCTACTTTCGGACGAAGCTTTCTTT. Encoded protein: CATQDLLSDEAFF.

The rearrangement joins TRBV6-1 to TRBJ1-2; tentative D call: TRBD1 (5 bases). V lost 2 bases, J lost 2 bases, and 12 bases lay in between. The CDR3 spans 15 residues. The germline V gene encodes CDR1 MNHNS and CDR2 SASEGT. DNA of the CDR3: TGTGCCAGCAGTGAAACCGGGACTGTGAACTATGGCTACACCTTC. Translation: CASSETGTVNYGYTF.

The rearrangement joins TRBV9 to TRBJ2-1; 15 bases match TRBD2. The CDR3 is made up of 18 amino acids. J gave up 7 bases and V 0 bases, and 8 bases lay outside the gene matches. Germline CDR1 and CDR2: SGDLS and YYNGEE. The CDR3 protein is CASSVDGLAGGLLNEQFF. The CDR3 DNA reads as TGTGCCAGCAGCGTAGACGGACTAGCGGGGGGGCTGTTAAATGAGCAGTTCTTC.

The genes are TRBV5-1 and TRBJ2-1; the match to TRBD1 covers 10 bases. In germline, CDR1 is SGHRS, CDR2 YFSETQ. V dropped 5 bases and J dropped 7; count of bases not matched to a gene: 9. This CDR3 has 15 amino acids. CDR3 nucleotides: TGCGCCAGCAGTTATGGACAGGGGGGTAGGAATGAGCAGTTCTTC. This codes for CASSYGQGGRNEQFF.

The rearrangement uses TRBV5-6 and TRBJ1-1; D unclear. CDR3 length: 15 amino acids. The V gene lost 2 bases and the J gene lost 5 bases, with 16 bases spanning the gap. The germline gives CDR1 SGHDT, CDR2 YYEEEE. CDR3 DNA: TGTGCCAGCAGCTTTAATCCATTGGCGGGGACTGAAGCTTTCTTT. Residues: CASSFNPLAGTEAFF.

Only one count was recorded for this clone. DNA for the CDR3: TGCGCCAGCAGCCAAGAGACGGGACAGGGGACCATGAACACTGAAGCTTTCTTT. Its protein is CASSQETGQGTMNTEAFF. The chain uses TRBV4-1 and TRBJ1-1; the match to TRBD1 covers 10 bases. The junction had 7 bases not matched to a gene; V was cut back by 0 bases and J by 0 bases. The CDR3 loop spans 18 amino acids. Germline CDR1 MGHRA, CDR2 YSYEKL.

The chain carries TRBV5-1 and TRBJ2-1, with D possibly TRBD2 on 6 matching bases. Deletions cut 2 bases from V and 8 bases from J, with 8 bases between. CDR3 length equals 12 residues. Per the germline V gene, CDR1 is SGHRS and CDR2 is YFSETQ. Here the CDR3 reads CASSFPGDEQFF. The CDR3 DNA is TGCGCCAGCAGCTTTCCGGGGGATGAGCAGTTCTTC. Filled out from reference TRBV5-1 and TRBJ2-1, the complete variable domain reads KAGVTQTPRYLIKTRGQQVTLSCSPISGHRSVSWYQQTPGQGLQFLFEYFSETQRNKGNFPGRFSGRQFSNSRSEMNVSTLELGDSALYLCASSFPGDEQFFGPGTRLTVL.

V is TRBV9 and J is TRBJ1-4; D possibly corresponds to TRBD1 (6 bases). The V end lost 2 bases, the J end lost 3 bases, and 17 bases lay between the germline ends. This CDR3 region has 17 residues. Per the germline V gene, CDR1 is SGDLS and CDR2 is YYNGEE. The CDR3: CASSVTGTPAANEKLFF. DNA for the CDR3: TGTGCCAGCAGCGTCACCGGGACACCGGCGGCTAATGAAAAACTGTTTTTT.

The V and J genes are TRBV6-2 or TRBV6-3 and TRBJ2-7; D remains ambiguous. The CDR3 sequence is 13 residues long. V gave up 10 bases and J gave up 3 bases, with 16 bases separating them. Per germline, CDR1 MNHEY and CDR2 SVGEGT. This CDR3 is CATRDSSLYEQYV. The CDR3 region has the DNA TGTGCCACCCGTGACTCCTCCCTCTACGAGCAGTACGTC.

The rearrangement uses TRBV6-5 and TRBJ1-3; no clear D gene. Germline CDR1 is MNHEY and CDR2 is SVGAGI. The CDR3 contains 14 residues. V dropped 6 bases and J dropped 0 bases, with 9 bases sitting between them. The CDR3 nucleotides are TGTGCCAGCAGACCCGTTGCCTCTGGAAACACCATATATTTT. As protein: CASRPVASGNTIYF.

The rearrangement uses TRBV2 and TRBJ2-7, with D uncertain. The V gene's germline CDR1 is SNHLY and CDR2 FYNNEI. The CDR3 totals 15 residues. The ends were cut back, 4 bases at V and 1 base at J, with 14 bases in the middle. The CDR3 sequence is CASSGVNLGSYEQYF. CDR3 DNA sequence: TGTGCCAGCAGTGGGGTGAACCTGGGGTCCTACGAGCAGTACTTC.

This sequence joins TRBV28 and TRBJ1-6; 7 bases agree with TRBD1. The trim removed 2 bases at V and 7 bases at J, leaving 5 bases unmatched. CDR3 length equals 15 residues. Per the germline V gene, CDR1 is MDHEN and CDR2 is SYDVKM. The CDR3 loop is CASSLRQGANSPLHF. In nucleotides, the CDR3 is TGTGCCAGCAGTTTACGACAGGGAGCAAATTCACCCCTCCACTTT.

The chain links TRBV3-1 (or the pseudogene TRBV3-2) to TRBJ1-3; tentative D call: TRBD1 (5 bases). V lost 5 bases and J 0 bases, leaving 14 bases between the germline ends. Germline V gene sequence: CDR1 LGHDT, CDR2 YNNKEL (reference sequence). The CDR3 is 16 residues long. Here the CDR3 DNA reads TGTGCCAGCAGCTCGGGGGGACTTAACTCTGGAAACACCATATATTTT. Its protein product is CASSSGGLNSGNTIYF.

In this sample, this clone turned up once. The genes are TRBV11-3 and TRBJ2-5; D gene unclear. CDR3 length: 14 amino acids. The V gene's germline CDR1 is SGHNT and CDR2 YENEEA. V was clipped by 2 bases and J by 2 bases, with 9 bases between them. DNA of the CDR3: TGTGCCAGCAGCTTATGGGTGACACAAGAGACCCAGTACTTC. This encodes CASSLWVTQETQYF.

This clone has only a few counts. The V call is TRBV18, the J call TRBJ1-1; D may be TRBD1 (6 bases). V lost 3 bases, J lost 4 bases, and 12 bases lay in between. The CDR3 loop spans 14 amino acids. Germline V CDR1 and CDR2: KGHSH, LQKENI. CDR3 in amino acids: CASSPGGEGTEAFF. CDR3 sequence (DNA): TGTGCCAGCTCACCTGGGGGCGAGGGCACTGAAGCTTTCTTT.

J is TRBJ2-7 and V is TRBV7-8; 7 bases match TRBD2. J lost 1 base, V lost 5 bases, and 11 bases had no gene match. The CDR3 is 16 residues long. Germline values: CDR1 SGHVS, CDR2 FQNEAQ. The CDR3 nucleotides read TGTGCCAGCAGCCGTTTAGGGCAGGGACTATCCTACGAGCAGTACTTC. It specifies CASSRLGQGLSYEQYF.

This chain links TRBV6-4 with TRBJ1-2; D unclear. This CDR3 contains 14 residues. V lost 2 bases and J lost 5, with 12 bases in between. Germline CDR1 MRHNA, CDR2 SNTAGT. The CDR3, as DNA: TGTGCCAGCAGTGACCTCCCGGGAAAATATGGCTACACCTTC. Translating it yields CASSDLPGKYGYTF.

This rearrangement joins TRBV6-4 to TRBJ2-2; 7 nucleotides line up with TRBD2. Germline V gene data show CDR1 as MRHNA and CDR2 as SNTAGT. The V segment lost 5 bases and the J segment 2 bases; nucleotides outside the gene matches: 5. The CDR3 extends over 15 amino acids. The CDR3 is CASSPGTKNTGELFF. In nucleotides, the CDR3 is TGTGCCAGCAGTCCCGGGACTAAAAACACCGGGGAGCTGTTTTTT.

This clone was recorded once. The chain combines TRBV11-3 with TRBJ1-6; possible D gene TRBD1, 6 bases. Deletions cut 2 bases from V and 10 bases from J, with 12 bases between. Germline-derived CDR1 and CDR2 are SGHNT and YENEEA. The CDR3 consists of 14 residues. The CDR3 DNA sequence: TGTGCCAGCAGCTTAAAGGCAGGGGACTCACCCCTCCACTTT. It translates to CASSLKAGDSPLHF.

The chain carries TRBV5-5 and TRBJ1-1; D not certain. CDR1 SGHKS and CDR2 YYEKEE come from the germline V gene (reference sequence). The CDR3 covers 16 residues. V dropped 1 base and J dropped 2 bases, with 15 bases sitting between them. CDR3: CASSLRSGFTNTEAFF. CDR3 in DNA: TGTGCCAGCAGCTTGCGTTCCGGATTTACAAACACTGAAGCTTTCTTT.

This CDR3 reads CASSLGDTDTQYF. The CDR3 DNA follows: TGTGCCAGCAGCCTCGGGGACACAGATACGCAGTATTTT. The chain recombines TRBV28 with TRBJ2-3, with D maybe TRBD2 (5 bases). Germline CDR1 is MDHEN and CDR2 is SYDVKM. CDR3 size: 13 residues. The V gene lost 6 bases and the J gene lost 2 bases, with 9 bases spanning the gap.

This clone was observed once. V and J are TRBV11-2 and TRBJ2-5; 11 bases are a match to TRBD2. The germline V gene has CDR1 SGHAT and CDR2 FQNNGV. The CDR3 runs 16 residues. V trimming: 1 base; J trimming: 1 base; junction bases outside the gene matches: 2. CDR3 sequence: CASSLGLAGPQETQYF. The CDR3 bases are TGTGCCAGCAGCTTAGGACTAGCGGGACCCCAAGAGACCCAGTACTTC.

This clone was observed a handful of times. The genes are TRBV7-9 and TRBJ1-3; unclear D gene. V lost 2 bases, J lost 8 bases, and 13 bases lay in between. Germline V gene lookup returns CDR1 SEHNR and CDR2 FQNEAQ (reference sequence). The CDR3 runs to 14 residues. CDR3 sequence: CASSLKGGWDTIYF. CDR3 coding DNA: TGTGCCAGCAGCTTAAAGGGCGGTTGGGACACCATATATTTT. Drawing the rest from reference TRBV7-9 and TRBJ1-3, the complete variable domain is DTGVSQNPRHKITKRGQNVTFRCDPISEHNRLYWYRQTLGQGPEFLTYFQNEAQLEKSRLLSDRFSAERPKGSFSTLEIQRTEQGDSAMYLCASSLKGGWDTIYFGEGSWLTVV.